A single sample gave rise to the 31 T cell receptor beta chains below, sequenced in a study of tumour-infiltrating T cells in Burkitt lymphoma. Sequenced by immunoSEQ multiplex PCR; TCRdb stores in-frame clones only, minus some. The sample shows about 14,000 clones, approximately 30% of them seen only once. The specimen was tumor tissue. All receptors come from a human donor with diffuse large B-cell lymphoma.

In its sample, this clone was seen a few times. This chain links TRBV27 with TRBJ1-1; unclear D gene. The CDR3 sequence is 15 residues long. Between the trimmed V and J ends, which lost 4 bases and 1 base, there was a span of 13 bases. Germline values: CDR1 MNHEY, CDR2 SMNVEV (reference sequence). The CDR3: CASSSPGAENTEAFF. CDR3 bases: TGTGCCAGCAGTTCACCGGGAGCCGAGAACACTGAAGCTTTCTTT.

The rearrangement uses TRBV7-9 and TRBJ1-5; the D is unclear. Trimming pared 5 bases from V and 0 bases from J, leaving 5 bases between. This CDR3 contains 13 residues. Germline values: CDR1 SEHNR, CDR2 FQNEAQ (reference sequence). The CDR3 nucleotides read TGTGCCAGCAGCACAAGTAGCAATCAGCCCCAGCATTTT. Its translation is CASSTSSNQPQHF.

The gene calls are TRBV27 and TRBJ2-7; D unresolved. This CDR3 has 14 residues. V was cut by 1 base and J by 3 bases, with 10 bases left in between. CDR1 and CDR2 from the germline V gene are MNHEY and SMNVEV (reference sequence). The CDR3 coding sequence is TGTGCCAGCAGTTTATACCGGACCTACTACGAGCAGTACTTC. Its protein product is CASSLYRTYYEQYF.

This clone occurred a few times. V and J are TRBV5-1 and TRBJ1-2; unclear D gene. Trimming took 4 bases from V and 1 from J, leaving 23 bases between them. The germline V gene has CDR1 SGHRS and CDR2 YFSETQ. The CDR3 is 18 residues long. CDR3 in DNA: TGCGCCAGCAGCCCCAGCGGCAGCCTCAACTTATATAACTATGGCTACACCTTC. This encodes CASSPSGSLNLYNYGYTF.

CDR3 sequence reads: CASSVGGGAVQETQYF. As DNA, the CDR3 is TGTGCCAGCAGCGTAGGGGGGGGAGCGGTGCAAGAGACCCAGTACTTC. V and J are TRBV9 and TRBJ2-5; 7 bases agree with TRBD2. The CDR3 has 16 amino acids. V gave up 0 bases and J gave up 2 bases; unmatched junction bases: 7. CDR1 and CDR2 from the germline V gene are SGDLS and YYNGEE. The full variable domain, completed using reference TRBV9 and TRBJ2-5, is DSGVTQTPKHLITATGQRVTLRCSPRSGDLSVYWYQQSLDQGLQFLIQYYNGEERAKGNILERFSAQQFPDLHSELNLSSLELGDSALYFCASSVGGGAVQETQYFGPGTRLLVL.

CDR3 sequence reads: CASSPRTSIETQYF. Written as DNA, the CDR3 is TGTGCCAGCTCACCTCGGACTAGTATCGAGACCCAGTACTTC. V usage is TRBV18 and J usage is TRBJ2-5; 7 bases are a match to TRBD2. The CDR3 loop spans 14 amino acids. J gave up 5 bases and V 3 bases, and 6 bases lay outside the gene matches. Per the germline V gene, CDR1 is KGHSH and CDR2 is LQKENI.

This chain joins TRBV28 and TRBJ2-5; 12 positions agree with TRBD2. The CDR3 has 14 amino acids. Unmatched junction bases numbered 5, after V lost 6 bases and J lost 6 bases. Germline V CDR1 and CDR2: MDHEN, SYDVKM. CDR3 DNA sequence: TGTGCCAGCAGACGACTAGCGGGAGAAAAGACCCAGTACTTC. Amino acids: CASRRLAGEKTQYF.

The chain uses TRBV29-1 and TRBJ2-1; TRBD2 agrees at 8 bases. Germline V gene sequence: CDR1 SQVTM, CDR2 ANQGSEA. V lost 0 bases, J lost 7 bases, and 5 bases stayed unmatched. The CDR3 extends over 14 amino acids. For the CDR3, the DNA is TGCAGCGTTGAAGATCGGCTAGCGGGTAATGAGCAGTTCTTC. This gives the protein CSVEDRLAGNEQFF.

This chain uses TRBV28 with TRBJ2-2; D is ambiguous. V was pared by 2 bases and J by 0 bases, with 4 bases between. The CDR3 runs to 14 residues. Germline assignment: CDR1 MDHEN and CDR2 SYDVKM. CDR3 residues: CASSLHPNTGELFF. The CDR3, as DNA: TGTGCCAGCAGTTTACACCCGAACACCGGGGAGCTGTTTTTT.

CDR3 loop: CASSLLQGSGKLFF. The CDR3 DNA reads TGTGCCAGCAGTTTATTACAGGGAAGCGGAAAACTGTTTTTT. This sequence joins TRBV28 and TRBJ1-4, with a weak D call TRBD1 (6 bases). The CDR3 loop spans 14 amino acids. Trimming left V 1 base short and J 10 bases short, with 13 bases between. The germline gives CDR1 MDHEN, CDR2 SYDVKM.

The chain couples TRBV29-1 to TRBJ2-1; 9 bases are shared with TRBD1. In germline, CDR1 is SQVTM, CDR2 ANQGSEA. The CDR3 has 14 amino acids. After removal of 4 bases from V and 2 bases from J, the junction contained 3 bases not matched to a gene. CDR3: CSVVWDRAYNEQFF. The CDR3 nucleotides are TGCAGCGTTGTCTGGGACAGGGCCTACAATGAGCAGTTCTTC.

This clone was picked up a small number of times. The chain uses TRBV28 and TRBJ1-4; D gene ambiguous. This CDR3 has 15 residues. V lost 5 bases to trimming and J lost 8 bases, with 18 bases between them. The germline V gene encodes CDR1 MDHEN and CDR2 SYDVKM. The CDR3 is CASSPEGDYREKLFF. Written as DNA, the CDR3 is TGTGCCAGCAGTCCAGAGGGTGACTATAGGGAAAAACTGTTTTTT.

V is TRBV7-2 and J is TRBJ2-1, with 7 bases fitting TRBD2. Germline V gene data show CDR1 as SGHTA and CDR2 as FQGNSA. The CDR3 spans 15 residues. The V gene end was trimmed by 6 bases and the J gene end by 0 bases; junction bases not matched to a gene: 5. The CDR3 reads CASRALAASYNEQFF. The CDR3 DNA follows: TGTGCCAGCAGGGCGCTAGCGGCCTCCTACAATGAGCAGTTCTTC.

This clone was seen more than once but under ten times. This chain connects TRBV2 to TRBJ2-2; no clear D. Germline V gene lookup returns CDR1 SNHLY and CDR2 FYNNEI. The CDR3 is made up of 12 amino acids. Trimming left V 8 bases short and J 9 bases short, with 13 bases between. The CDR3 DNA reads as TGTGCCAGCGAAATAAGTCAAAGGGAGCTGTTTTTT. It is translated as CASEISQRELFF.

V usage is TRBV6-4 and J usage is TRBJ1-1; unclear D gene. Germline V lookup: CDR1 MRHNA, CDR2 SNTAGT. Trimming stripped 6 bases from V and 1 base from J, with 12 bases between. The CDR3 runs 14 residues. CDR3 sequence reads: CASSVTRENTEAFF. For the CDR3, the DNA is TGTGCCAGCAGCGTGACACGGGAGAACACTGAAGCTTTCTTT.

The rearrangement uses TRBV27 and TRBJ2-1; either TRBD1 or TRBD2 may supply D (6 bases each). Trimming removed 2 bases at V and 3 bases at J, with 11 bases between. The CDR3 runs 15 residues. Germline CDR1 is MNHEY and CDR2 is SMNVEV (reference sequence). The chain's CDR3 is CASSLRGTYYNEQFF. The DNA for the CDR3 is TGTGCCAGCAGTTTACGCGGGACATACTACAATGAGCAGTTCTTC.

This chain links TRBV9 with TRBJ2-5; 8 bases fit TRBD1. Germline trimming cut 0 bases from V and 5 bases from J; bases unmatched to any gene: 9. The CDR3 is made up of 16 amino acids. The germline gives CDR1 SGDLS, CDR2 YYNGEE. CDR3 region: CASSVVAAGGLETQYF. The CDR3 coding sequence is TGTGCCAGCAGCGTAGTGGCTGCAGGGGGCCTGGAGACCCAGTACTTC.

This rearrangement joins TRBV30 to TRBJ1-5, with TRBD1 as a possible D gene (6 bases). The CDR3 is 15 residues long. The V end was cut by 1 base, the J end by 9 bases, with 19 bases between. Germline V gene sequence: CDR1 GTSNPN, CDR2 SVGIG (reference sequence). The CDR3: CAWSGNTGYLGPQHF. CDR3 coding DNA: TGTGCCTGGAGTGGAAACACAGGGTACTTGGGGCCCCAGCATTTT.

The chain uses TRBV6-5 and TRBJ2-7, with 8 bases that match TRBD1. V shed 4 bases and J 3 bases; nucleotides not matched to a gene: 5. The CDR3 totals 14 residues. Germline V gives CDR1 MNHEY, CDR2 SVGAGI. This CDR3 is CASSFRDRFYEQYF. DNA for the CDR3: TGTGCCAGCAGTTTCCGGGACAGGTTCTACGAGCAGTACTTC.

A few counts support this clone. J is TRBJ2-7 and V is TRBV6-1; tentative D call: TRBD2 (7 bases). CDR1 and CDR2 from the germline V gene are MNHNS and SASEGT. There are 14 residues in the CDR3. V was trimmed by 6 bases and J by 1 base, leaving 13 bases between them. The CDR3 here is CASRRAGHSYEQYF. In DNA form, the CDR3 reads TGTGCCAGCAGGAGAGCGGGACATTCCTACGAGCAGTACTTC.

This clone is a singleton in its sample. This sequence joins TRBV19 and TRBJ1-4; D is unresolved. This CDR3 comprises 16 residues. Germline V CDR1 and CDR2: LNHDA, SQIVND (reference sequence). The V gene lost 6 bases and the J gene lost 0 bases, with 14 bases spanning the gap. CDR3 sequence reads: CASRRKDGTTNEKLFF. The CDR3 DNA follows: TGTGCCAGTAGAAGAAAGGACGGCACAACTAATGAAAAACTGTTTTTT.

In this sample, this clone turned up a few times. V usage is TRBV29-1 and J usage is TRBJ2-1; 8 bases line up with TRBD2. This CDR3 has 14 residues. V was clipped by 5 bases and J by 2 bases; unmatched bases: 5. Per the germline V gene, CDR1 is SQVTM and CDR2 is ANQGSEA. The CDR3, as DNA: TGCAGCGTTTCGGGAGGGGGGGCCTACAATGAGCAGTTCTTC. Translating it yields CSVSGGGAYNEQFF.

This clone was seen a handful of times. The rearrangement joins TRBV20-1 to TRBJ1-5, with unresolved D. V lost 7 bases, J lost 9 bases, and 13 bases lay in between. CDR3 size: 11 residues. CDR1 is DFQATT and CDR2 is SNEGSKA in the germline V gene (reference sequence). CDR3: CSVHLQGPQHF. DNA for the CDR3: TGCAGTGTCCACCTCCAAGGGCCCCAGCATTTT.

This clone turned up a few times. The chain couples TRBV9 to TRBJ2-3; TRBD2 matches 11 bases. The CDR3 consists of 16 residues. Germline V gene lookup returns CDR1 SGDLS and CDR2 YYNGEE. The ends lost 4 bases at V and 2 bases at J; junction bases unmatched: 6. This CDR3 is CASSPTSGGNTDTQYF. In DNA, the CDR3 is TGTGCCAGCAGCCCTACTAGCGGGGGTAACACAGATACGCAGTATTTT.

This clone was found a few times. V usage is TRBV9 and J usage is TRBJ2-3, with 9 bases matching TRBD1. The CDR3 is 14 amino acids. Germline loops: CDR1 SGDLS, CDR2 YYNGEE. Losses at the gene ends were 4 bases for V and 10 bases for J; bases not matched to a gene: 10. The CDR3 region is CASSYQLDRGAQYF. CDR3 DNA: TGTGCCAGCAGCTATCAACTAGACAGGGGGGCGCAGTATTTT.

There are a few counts of this clone. The chain joins TRBV28 to TRBJ2-3; 7 bases are shared with TRBD2. CDR3 length: 14 amino acids. Germline CDR1 MDHEN, CDR2 SYDVKM. Trimming took 7 bases from V and 5 from J; bases not matched to a gene: 9. The CDR3 spells CASILREGKDTQYF. The CDR3 nucleotides are TGTGCCAGCATCTTGAGGGAGGGCAAAGATACGCAGTATTTT. Supplemented by reference TRBV28 and TRBJ2-3, the full variable domain reads DVKVTQSSRYLVKRTGEKVFLECVQDMDHENMFWYRQDPGLGLRLIYFSYDVKMKEKGDIPEGYSVSREKKERFSLILESASTNQTSMYLCASILREGKDTQYFGPGTRLTVL.

This clone is termed medium-sized (0.01 to 0.1%). V usage is TRBV9 and J usage is TRBJ2-1; TRBD2 matches at 12 bases. This CDR3 has 15 amino acids. Germline CDR1 is SGDLS and CDR2 is YYNGEE. The trim removed 3 bases at V and 8 bases at J, leaving 6 bases unmatched. The CDR3 region is CASSAPGTSGYEQFF. DNA of the CDR3: TGTGCCAGCAGCGCACCCGGGACTAGCGGGTATGAGCAGTTCTTC.

This clone was seen more than once but under ten times. V usage is TRBV27 and J usage is TRBJ2-7; 7 bases are a match to TRBD1. Germline V gene data show CDR1 as MNHEY and CDR2 as SMNVEV (reference sequence). Germline trimming cut 5 bases from V and 7 bases from J; bases unmatched to any gene: 11. The CDR3 is 14 residues long. Here the CDR3 reads CASSLGTAPREQYF. The CDR3, as DNA: TGTGCCAGCAGTCTCGGGACAGCTCCTAGGGAGCAGTACTTC.

This clone was observed a few times. The rearrangement joins TRBV5-1 to TRBJ2-1, with 8 bases identical to TRBD2. Germline V gene lookup returns CDR1 SGHRS and CDR2 YFSETQ. V was pared by 4 bases and J by 8 bases, with 14 bases of the junction left unmatched. The CDR3 sequence is 16 residues long. CDR3 in amino acids: CASSPTTGGFGDEQFF. The CDR3 nucleotides are TGCGCCAGCAGCCCGACTACGGGGGGGTTTGGCGATGAGCAGTTCTTC.

This chain connects TRBV20-1 to TRBJ1-2, with D unclear. Per the germline V gene, CDR1 is DFQATT and CDR2 is SNEGSKA (reference sequence). This CDR3 is built from 11 residues. This chain's CDR3 is CTPKSNYGYTF. CDR3 nucleotide sequence: TGCACTCCAAAGTCAAACTATGGCTACACCTTC.

V usage is TRBV4-2 and J usage is TRBJ2-2; possible D gene TRBD2, 6 bases. Germline V gene data show CDR1 as LGHNA and CDR2 as YNFKEQ. This CDR3 has 17 amino acids. Trimming removed 0 bases at V and 3 bases at J, with 14 bases between. The CDR3 nucleotides are TGTGCCAGCAGCCAAGATCGGCGGCGGGAAGACACCGGGGAGCTGTTTTTT. It encodes CASSQDRRREDTGELFF.